This T cell receptor beta chain was captured by sequencing in a study of T-cell memory formation after mild COVID-19. Study-level background: In these data, TCR clusters were largely donor specific.

The table lists this clonotype with a few counts. TCRdb re-analysed the 5' RACE reads in MiXCR, keeping a single row per CDR3 protein. The sample has approximately 250,000 distinct CDR3 sequences; about a sixth are singletons. Germline V gene sequence: CDR1 SGHRS, CDR2 YFSETQ. Trimming removed 0 bases from V and 5 bases from J, with 6 bases in between. The CDR3 runs to 12 residues. This sequence originates from a man in his late teens or twenties who had mild COVID-19 (a few samples of this study predate the infection). Cell type and time point are not known. This chain connects TRBV5-1 to TRBJ2-7; no clear D. Sequencing was performed on PBMCs or a T cell subset sorted from them (not recorded which). The CDR3 loop reads CASSLVGDEQYV. The CDR3 coding sequence is TGCGCCAGCAGCTTGGTTGGTGACGAGCAGTACGTC.